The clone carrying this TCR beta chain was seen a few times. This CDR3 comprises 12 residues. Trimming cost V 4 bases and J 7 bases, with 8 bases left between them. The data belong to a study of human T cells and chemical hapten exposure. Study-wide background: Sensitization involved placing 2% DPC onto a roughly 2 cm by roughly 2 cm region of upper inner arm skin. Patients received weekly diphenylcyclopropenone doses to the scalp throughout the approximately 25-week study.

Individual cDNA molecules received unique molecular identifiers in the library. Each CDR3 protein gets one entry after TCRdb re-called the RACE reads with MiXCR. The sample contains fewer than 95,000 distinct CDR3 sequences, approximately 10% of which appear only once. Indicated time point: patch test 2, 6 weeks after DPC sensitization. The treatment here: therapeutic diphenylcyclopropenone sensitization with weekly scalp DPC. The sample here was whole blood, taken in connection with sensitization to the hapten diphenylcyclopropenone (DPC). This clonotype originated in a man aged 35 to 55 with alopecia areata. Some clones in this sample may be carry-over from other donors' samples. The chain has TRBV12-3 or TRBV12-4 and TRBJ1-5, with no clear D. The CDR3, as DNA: TGTGCCAGCAGTTATGGGGAACAGCCCCAGCATTTT. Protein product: CASSYGEQPQHF.